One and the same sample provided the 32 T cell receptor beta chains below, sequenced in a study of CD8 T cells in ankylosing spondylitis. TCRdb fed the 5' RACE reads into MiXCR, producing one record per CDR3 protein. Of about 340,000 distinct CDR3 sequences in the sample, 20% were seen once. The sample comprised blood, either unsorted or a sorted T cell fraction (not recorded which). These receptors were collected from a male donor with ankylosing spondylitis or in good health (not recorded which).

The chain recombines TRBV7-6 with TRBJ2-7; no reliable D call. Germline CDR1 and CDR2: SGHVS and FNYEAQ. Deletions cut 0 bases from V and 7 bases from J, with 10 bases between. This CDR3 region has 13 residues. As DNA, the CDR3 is TGTGCCAGCAGCTTAGCGAGAGGTTCGGAGCAGTACTTC. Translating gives CASSLARGSEQYF.

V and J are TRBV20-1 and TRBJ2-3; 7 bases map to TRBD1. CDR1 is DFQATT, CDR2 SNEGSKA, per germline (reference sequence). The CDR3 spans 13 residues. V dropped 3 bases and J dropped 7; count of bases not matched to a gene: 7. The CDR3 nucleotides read TGCAGTGCTAGGCCGACAGGGACCCATACGCAGTATTTT. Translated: CSARPTGTHTQYF.

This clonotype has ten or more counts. CDR3 coding DNA: TGTGCCAGCACCCTGACCGTTAGCGGGGTCGCCAATGAGCAGTTCTTC. Its translation is CASTLTVSGVANEQFF. The chain employs TRBV12-3 or TRBV12-4 and TRBJ2-1, with TRBD2 matching over 8 bases. V shed 7 bases and J 6 bases; nucleotides not matched to a gene: 14. This CDR3 is built from 16 residues.

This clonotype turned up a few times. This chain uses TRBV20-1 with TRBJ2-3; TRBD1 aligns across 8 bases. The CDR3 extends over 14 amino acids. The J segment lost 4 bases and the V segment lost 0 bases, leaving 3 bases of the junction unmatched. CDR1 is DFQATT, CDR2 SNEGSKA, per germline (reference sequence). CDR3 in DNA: TGCAGTGCTAGAGACAGGGGGCTTGCAGATACGCAGTATTTT. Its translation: CSARDRGLADTQYF.

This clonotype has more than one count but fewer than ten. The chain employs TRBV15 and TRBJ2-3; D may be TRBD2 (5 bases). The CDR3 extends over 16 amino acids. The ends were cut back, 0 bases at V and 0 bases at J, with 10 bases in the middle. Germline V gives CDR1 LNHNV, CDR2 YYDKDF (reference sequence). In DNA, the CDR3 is TGTGCCACCAGCAGAGATCGAGGGTCTAGCACAGATACGCAGTATTTT. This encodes CATSRDRGSSTDTQYF.

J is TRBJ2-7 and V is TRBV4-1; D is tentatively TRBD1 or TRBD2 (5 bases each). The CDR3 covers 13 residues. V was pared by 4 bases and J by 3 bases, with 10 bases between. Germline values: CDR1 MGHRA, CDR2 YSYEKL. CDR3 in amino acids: CASSRRDLYEQYF. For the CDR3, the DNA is TGCGCCAGCAGCCGAAGGGACCTCTACGAGCAGTACTTC.

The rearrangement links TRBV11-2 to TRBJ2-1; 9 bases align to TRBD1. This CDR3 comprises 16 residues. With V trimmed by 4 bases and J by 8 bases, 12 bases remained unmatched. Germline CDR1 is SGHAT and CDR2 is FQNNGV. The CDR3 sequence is CASSSPGQGSGDEQFF. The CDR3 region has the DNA TGTGCCAGCAGCTCTCCGGGACAGGGCTCGGGGGATGAGCAGTTCTTC.

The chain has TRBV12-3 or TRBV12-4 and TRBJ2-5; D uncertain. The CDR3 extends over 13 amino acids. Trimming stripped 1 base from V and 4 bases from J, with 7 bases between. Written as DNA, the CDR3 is TGTGCCAGCAGTTTAGGTCGGCTAGAGACCCAGTACTTC. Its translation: CASSLGRLETQYF.

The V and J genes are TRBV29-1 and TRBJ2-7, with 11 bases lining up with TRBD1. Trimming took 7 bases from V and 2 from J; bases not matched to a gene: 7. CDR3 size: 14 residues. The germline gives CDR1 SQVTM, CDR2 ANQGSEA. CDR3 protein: CSAYGTGGTYEQYF. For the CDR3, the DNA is TGCAGCGCTTATGGGACAGGGGGTACCTACGAGCAGTACTTC.

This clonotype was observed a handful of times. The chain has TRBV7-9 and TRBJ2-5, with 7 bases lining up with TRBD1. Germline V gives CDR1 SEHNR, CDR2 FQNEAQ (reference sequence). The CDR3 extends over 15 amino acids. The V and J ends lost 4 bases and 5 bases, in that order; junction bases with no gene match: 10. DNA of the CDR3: TGTGCCAGCAGCTCAAACCGACAGGGTCCGGAGACCCAGTACTTC. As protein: CASSSNRQGPETQYF.

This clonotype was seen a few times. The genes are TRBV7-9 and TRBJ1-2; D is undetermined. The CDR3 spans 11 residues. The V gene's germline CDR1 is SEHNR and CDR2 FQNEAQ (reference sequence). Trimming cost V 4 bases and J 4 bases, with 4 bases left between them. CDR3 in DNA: TGTGCCAGCAGCTATTCCTATGGCTACACCTTC. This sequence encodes CASSYSYGYTF. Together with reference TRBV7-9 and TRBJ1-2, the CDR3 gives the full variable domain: DTGVSQNPRHKITKRGQNVTFRCDPISEHNRLYWYRQTLGQGPEFLTYFQNEAQLEKSRLLSDRFSAERPKGSFSTLEIQRTEQGDSAMYLCASSYSYGYTFGSGTRLTVV.

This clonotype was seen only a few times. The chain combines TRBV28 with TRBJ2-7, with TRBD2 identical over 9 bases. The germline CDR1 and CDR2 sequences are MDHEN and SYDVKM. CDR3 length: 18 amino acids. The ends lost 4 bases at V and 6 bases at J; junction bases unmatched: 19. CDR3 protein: CASSSPLAVAGGSLEQYF. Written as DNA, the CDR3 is TGTGCCAGCAGTTCTCCTCTAGCAGTGGCGGGGGGGTCACTCGAGCAGTACTTC.

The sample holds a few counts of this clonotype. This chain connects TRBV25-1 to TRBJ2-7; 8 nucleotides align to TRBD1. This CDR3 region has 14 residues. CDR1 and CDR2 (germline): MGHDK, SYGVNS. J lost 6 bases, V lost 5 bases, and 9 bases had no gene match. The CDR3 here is CASSPLGQVGEQYF. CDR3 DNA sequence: TGTGCCAGCAGTCCGTTGGGACAGGTCGGCGAGCAGTACTTC.

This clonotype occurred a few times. The CDR3 reads CASSLWGRDDTGELFF. In DNA form, the CDR3 reads TGTGCCAGCAGCTTATGGGGCAGGGACGACACCGGGGAGCTGTTTTTT. The chain carries TRBV7-2 and TRBJ2-2; D might be TRBD1 or TRBD2, each matching 5 bases. Trimming stripped 2 bases from V and 3 bases from J, with 13 bases between. The CDR3 is made up of 16 amino acids. Germline V lookup: CDR1 SGHTA, CDR2 FQGNSA.

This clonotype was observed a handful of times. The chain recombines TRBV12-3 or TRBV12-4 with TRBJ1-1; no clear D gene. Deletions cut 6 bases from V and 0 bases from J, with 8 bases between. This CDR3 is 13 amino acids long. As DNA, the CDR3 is TGTGCCAGCAGACCAATTTTGAACACTGAAGCTTTCTTT. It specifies CASRPILNTEAFF.

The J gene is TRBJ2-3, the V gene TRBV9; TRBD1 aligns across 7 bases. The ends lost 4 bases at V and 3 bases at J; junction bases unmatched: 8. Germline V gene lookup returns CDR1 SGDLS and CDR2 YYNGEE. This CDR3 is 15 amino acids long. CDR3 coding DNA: TGTGCCAGCAGCCCTTGGGACAGCCCAACAGATACGCAGTATTTT. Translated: CASSPWDSPTDTQYF.

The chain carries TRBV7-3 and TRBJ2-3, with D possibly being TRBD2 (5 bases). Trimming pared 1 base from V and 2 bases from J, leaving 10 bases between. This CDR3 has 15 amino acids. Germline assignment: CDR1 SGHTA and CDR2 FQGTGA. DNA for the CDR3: TGTGCCAGCAGCTTAAGCGTGAGGGACACAGATACGCAGTATTTT. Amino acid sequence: CASSLSVRDTDTQYF.

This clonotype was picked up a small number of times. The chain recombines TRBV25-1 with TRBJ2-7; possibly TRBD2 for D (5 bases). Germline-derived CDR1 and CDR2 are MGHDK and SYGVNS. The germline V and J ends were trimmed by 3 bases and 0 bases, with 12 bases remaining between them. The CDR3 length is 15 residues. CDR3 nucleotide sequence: TGTGCCAGCAGTGATTCACGGACTCTCTCCTACGAGCAGTACTTC. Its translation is CASSDSRTLSYEQYF.

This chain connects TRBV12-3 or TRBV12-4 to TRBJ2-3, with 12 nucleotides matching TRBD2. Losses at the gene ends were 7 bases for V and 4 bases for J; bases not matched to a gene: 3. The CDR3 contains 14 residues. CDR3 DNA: TGTGCCAGCACACTAGCGGGGGGTGCAGATACGCAGTATTTT. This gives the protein CASTLAGGADTQYF.

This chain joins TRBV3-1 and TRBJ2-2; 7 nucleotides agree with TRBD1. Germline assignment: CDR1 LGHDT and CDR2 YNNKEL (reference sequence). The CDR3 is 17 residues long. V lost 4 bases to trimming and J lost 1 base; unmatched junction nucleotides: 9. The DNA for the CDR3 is TGTGCCAGCAGCCTCCGAGGGGGCAGGGGGAACACCGGGGAGCTGTTTTTT. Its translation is CASSLRGGRGNTGELFF.

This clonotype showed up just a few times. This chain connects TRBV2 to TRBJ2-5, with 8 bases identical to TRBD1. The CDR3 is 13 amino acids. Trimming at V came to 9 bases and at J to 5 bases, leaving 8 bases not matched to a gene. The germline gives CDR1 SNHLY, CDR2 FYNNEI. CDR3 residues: CARRQGSAETQYF. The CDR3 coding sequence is TGTGCCAGAAGACAGGGGTCGGCGGAGACCCAGTACTTC.

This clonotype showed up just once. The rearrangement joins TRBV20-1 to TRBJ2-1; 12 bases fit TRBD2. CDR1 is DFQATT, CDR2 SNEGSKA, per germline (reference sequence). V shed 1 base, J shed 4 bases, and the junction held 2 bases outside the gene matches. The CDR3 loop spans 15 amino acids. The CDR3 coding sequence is TGCAGTGCTAGAGGGCTAGCGGGGGGGTACAATGAGCAGTTCTTC. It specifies CSARGLAGGYNEQFF.

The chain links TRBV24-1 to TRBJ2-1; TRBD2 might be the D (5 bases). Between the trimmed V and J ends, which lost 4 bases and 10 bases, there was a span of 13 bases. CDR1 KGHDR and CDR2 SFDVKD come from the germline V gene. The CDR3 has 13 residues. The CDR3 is CATSDPLGEEQFF. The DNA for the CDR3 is TGTGCCACCAGTGACCCTCTCGGGGAGGAGCAGTTCTTC.

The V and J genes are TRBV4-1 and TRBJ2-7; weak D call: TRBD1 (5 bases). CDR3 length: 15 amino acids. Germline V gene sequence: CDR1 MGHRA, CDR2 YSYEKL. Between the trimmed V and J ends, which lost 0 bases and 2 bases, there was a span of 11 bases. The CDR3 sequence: CASSQDLTDTYEQYF. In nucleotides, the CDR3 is TGCGCCAGCAGCCAAGATCTCACGGACACCTACGAGCAGTACTTC.

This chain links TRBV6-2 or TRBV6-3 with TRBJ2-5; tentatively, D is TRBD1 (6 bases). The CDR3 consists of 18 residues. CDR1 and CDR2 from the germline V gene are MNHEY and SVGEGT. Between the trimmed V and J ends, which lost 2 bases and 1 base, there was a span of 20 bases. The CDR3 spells CASSYGTGLDLTQETQYF. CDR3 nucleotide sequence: TGTGCCAGCAGTTACGGAACAGGGCTCGATCTAACCCAAGAGACCCAGTACTTC.

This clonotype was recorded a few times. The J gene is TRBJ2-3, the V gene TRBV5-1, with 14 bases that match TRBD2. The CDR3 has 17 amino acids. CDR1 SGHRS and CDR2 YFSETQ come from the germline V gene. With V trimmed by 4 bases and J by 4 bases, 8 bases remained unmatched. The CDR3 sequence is CASSPGLAGGEADTQYF. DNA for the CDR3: TGCGCCAGCAGCCCAGGACTAGCGGGGGGAGAGGCAGATACGCAGTATTTT.

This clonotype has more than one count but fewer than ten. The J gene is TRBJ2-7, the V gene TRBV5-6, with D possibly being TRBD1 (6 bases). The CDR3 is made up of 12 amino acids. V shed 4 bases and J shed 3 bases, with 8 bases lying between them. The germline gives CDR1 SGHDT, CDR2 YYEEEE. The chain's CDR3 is CASSADSYEQYF. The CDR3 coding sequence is TGTGCCAGCAGCGCGGACAGCTACGAGCAGTACTTC.

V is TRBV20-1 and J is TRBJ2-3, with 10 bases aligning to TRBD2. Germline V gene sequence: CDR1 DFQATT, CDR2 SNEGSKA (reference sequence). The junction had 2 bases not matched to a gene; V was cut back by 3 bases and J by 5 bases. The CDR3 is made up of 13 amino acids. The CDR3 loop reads CSASASGGDTQYF. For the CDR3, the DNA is TGCAGTGCTAGTGCTAGCGGGGGAGATACGCAGTATTTT.

CDR3 protein: CSVVGGYQETQYF. CDR3 coding DNA: TGCAGCGTTGTGGGCGGGTACCAAGAGACCCAGTACTTC. This chain joins TRBV29-1 and TRBJ2-5; maybe TRBD2 (5 bases). CDR1 and CDR2 from the germline V gene are SQVTM and ANQGSEA. This CDR3 spans 13 amino acids. Trimming took off 4 bases at V and 0 bases at J, with 9 bases between the two ends.

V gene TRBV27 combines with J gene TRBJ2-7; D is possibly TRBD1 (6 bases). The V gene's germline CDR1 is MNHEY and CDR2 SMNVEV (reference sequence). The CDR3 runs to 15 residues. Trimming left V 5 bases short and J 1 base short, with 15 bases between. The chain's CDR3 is CASSKKQGLSYEQYF. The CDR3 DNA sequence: TGTGCCAGCAGTAAAAAACAGGGTTTGTCCTACGAGCAGTACTTC.

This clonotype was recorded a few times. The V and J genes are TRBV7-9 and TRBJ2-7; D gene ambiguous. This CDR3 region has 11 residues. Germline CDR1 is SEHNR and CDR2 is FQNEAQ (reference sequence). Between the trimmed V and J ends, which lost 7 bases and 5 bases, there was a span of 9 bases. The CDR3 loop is CASTMADEQYF. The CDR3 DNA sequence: TGTGCCAGCACAATGGCCGACGAGCAGTACTTC. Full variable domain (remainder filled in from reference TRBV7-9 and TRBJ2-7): DTGVSQNPRHKITKRGQNVTFRCDPISEHNRLYWYRQTLGQGPEFLTYFQNEAQLEKSRLLSDRFSAERPKGSFSTLEIQRTEQGDSAMYLCASTMADEQYFGPGTRLTVT.

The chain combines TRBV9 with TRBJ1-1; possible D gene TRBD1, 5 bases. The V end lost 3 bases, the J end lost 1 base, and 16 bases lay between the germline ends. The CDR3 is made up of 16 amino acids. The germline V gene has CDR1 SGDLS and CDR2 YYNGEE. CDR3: CASSETQQDPNTEAFF. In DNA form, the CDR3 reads TGTGCCAGCAGCGAGACCCAACAGGACCCGAACACTGAAGCTTTCTTT.